These 2 T cell receptor beta chains share one sample of origin, sequenced in a study of T-cell reconstitution after alpha-beta-depleted transplantation in children. A library of TCRbeta sequences, prepared with unique molecular identifiers, was generated. TCRdb re-derived calls from the PCR reads in MiXCR, one entry per CDR3 protein. There are hundreds of thousands of distinct CDR3 sequences in the sample; 13% occur only once, and approximately 2.1% lies in the top ten. Sample: PBMCs, mostly from graft donor cells, taken 360 days after TCRalphabeta/CD19-depleted stem cell transplant. These receptors were collected from a male patient under 18 who had a stem cell transplant for acute myeloid leukemia, so the T cells may come from the graft donor.

Ten or more counts support this clonotype. The chain links TRBV29-1 to TRBJ2-5; D is ambiguous. Germline loops: CDR1 SQVTM, CDR2 ANQGSEA. V lost 2 bases to trimming and J lost 4 bases, with 5 bases between them. The CDR3 totals 11 residues. The CDR3 nucleotides read TGCAGCGTTGAAACGGTAGAGACCCAGTACTTC. Amino acid sequence: CSVETVETQYF.

The chain links TRBV7-9 to TRBJ2-3, with a possible D match to TRBD2 (5 bases). Germline CDR1 and CDR2: SEHNR and FQNEAQ (reference sequence). V lost 5 bases and J lost 2, with 8 bases in between. CDR3 length equals 13 residues. CDR3 in DNA: TGTGCCAGCAGCCCGGACTTCACAGATACGCAGTATTTT. Amino acid sequence: CASSPDFTDTQYF.